Listed here is a single T cell receptor (beta chain). These data originate in a study of shared clonotypes between healthy human individuals. Sequencing was performed with immunoSEQ multiplex PCR; in TCRdb, only in-frame clones are kept and a portion is missing. The repertoire holds 230,000 or so clones, with 60% to 70% as singletons. The germline V gene encodes CDR1 MNHEY and CDR2 SVGAGI. This CDR3 region has 15 residues. Trimming pared 8 bases from V and 1 base from J, leaving 17 bases between. This chain links TRBV6-5 with TRBJ1-1; D is ambiguous. This TCR derives from a man younger than 45 in good health. The sample was memory CD4+ T cells sorted from blood. Sample subset: CD45RA-negative fraction. The CDR3 region has the DNA TGTGCCAGCCTCCCGACCCAGATCCCGAACACTGAAGCTTTCTTT. It codes for CASLPTQIPNTEAFF.